This is a list of T cell receptor beta chains from one sample in a study of blood T cell repertoires in COVID-19. Assay used: immunoSEQ multiplex PCR; TCRdb lists only in-frame clones, some missing. The sample records roughly 440,000 clones, 88% being singletons. Sequenced input: peripheral blood. The receptors were gathered from a woman aged 45-60 years with COVID-19, enrolled during active disease. The CDR3 runs from the conserved cysteine through the conserved F or W. The order of the fields is J gene, V gene, CDR3 protein.

j_gene: TRBJ2-7; v_gene: TRBV19; CDR3aa: CASSTQGPAYEQYF
j_gene: TRBJ2-7; v_gene: TRBV13; CDR3aa: CASSSGLAGGFLEQYF
j_gene: TRBJ2-3; v_gene: TRBV4-2; CDR3aa: CASSQEASGGGGTDTQYF
j_gene: TRBJ1-6; v_gene: TRBV9; CDR3aa: CASSVGGGGSPLHF
j_gene: TRBJ1-3; v_gene: TRBV18; CDR3aa: CASSPPLSLSSGNTIYF
j_gene: TRBJ1-2; v_gene: TRBV28; CDR3aa: CASSVRSPGSYGYTF
j_gene: TRBJ1-5; v_gene: TRBV2; CDR3aa: CASSGVHSNQPQHF
j_gene: TRBJ1-2; v_gene: TRBV27; CDR3aa: CASSLSGTGGIKVYGYTF
j_gene: TRBJ1-2; v_gene: TRBV4-1; CDR3aa: CASSQQNQVVNYGYTF
j_gene: TRBJ1-1; v_gene: TRBV19; CDR3aa: CASAPGTGTNTEAFF
j_gene: TRBJ2-7; v_gene: TRBV7-9; CDR3aa: CASSSPFEQYF
j_gene: TRBJ1-5; v_gene: TRBV4-1; CDR3aa: CASSPDPDRGPYSNQPQHF
j_gene: TRBJ2-6; v_gene: TRBV18; CDR3aa: CASSPTGTVSSGANVLTF
j_gene: TRBJ2-5; v_gene: TRBV24-1; CDR3aa: CATSDFGQGKETQYF
j_gene: TRBJ1-5; v_gene: TRBV27; CDR3aa: CASSTDRNQPQHF
j_gene: TRBJ2-1; v_gene: TRBV19; CDR3aa: CASSIGRAGGLDNEQFF
j_gene: TRBJ1-1; v_gene: TRBV3-1/TRBV3-2; CDR3aa: CASSRVDRDTEAFF
j_gene: TRBJ1-2; v_gene: TRBV2; CDR3aa: CASSGQGARGYTF
j_gene: TRBJ2-3; v_gene: TRBV18; CDR3aa: CASSPPGQGGPDTQYF
j_gene: TRBJ1-6; v_gene: TRBV4-1; CDR3aa: CASSRGQGVRDSPLHF
j_gene: TRBJ1-2; v_gene: TRBV2; CDR3aa: CASSHREDSGYTF
j_gene: TRBJ2-7; v_gene: TRBV6-6; CDR3aa: CASSYRDEQYF
j_gene: TRBJ2-2; v_gene: TRBV5-1; CDR3aa: CASRRGNTGELFF
j_gene: TRBJ2-2; v_gene: TRBV9; CDR3aa: CASSVGQGGDTGELFF
j_gene: TRBJ2-3; v_gene: TRBV7-9; CDR3aa: CASSFTRGRGNTDTQYF
j_gene: TRBJ2-4; v_gene: TRBV5-8; CDR3aa: CASSSLSGGRNIQYF
j_gene: TRBJ2-3; v_gene: TRBV29-1; CDR3aa: CSVASPRVGTDTQYF
j_gene: TRBJ1-2; v_gene: TRBV18; CDR3aa: CASSPGGHYGYTF
j_gene: TRBJ2-1; v_gene: TRBV7-8; CDR3aa: CASQLAGVGNEQFF